This paragraph covers one TCR beta chain sequence. How the authors handled the data: Estimates of nucleated cell counts were drawn from the amplification of reference gene primers. TCRdb keeps only in-frame clones here, not all; method: immunoSEQ multiplex PCR. For V, J and clone size, that table is used; D and trimming come from the DNA. This sample has roughly 280,000 clones, with around 83% found just once. The data are from a study of blood T cell repertoires in COVID-19. Looking at the study overall: Samples taken during acute and convalescent COVID-19 were collected in the United States, Italy and Spain. PBMCs, B-cell-depleted T cells, or T cells were the source of the cDNA or gDNA that made up the material.

With V trimmed by 3 bases and J by 3 bases, 7 bases remained unmatched. The germline V gene encodes CDR1 KGHSH and CDR2 LQKENI. The CDR3 is 16 residues long. The sample consisted of peripheral blood. The chain carries TRBV18 and TRBJ2-1; TRBD2 aligns across 8 bases. This clonotype was sampled from a man aged 18 to 35 with active or convalescent COVID-19. The CDR3 reads CASSPDLAGNYNEQFF. CDR3 coding DNA: TGTGCCAGCTCACCGGATCTAGCGGGCAACTACAATGAGCAGTTCTTC.